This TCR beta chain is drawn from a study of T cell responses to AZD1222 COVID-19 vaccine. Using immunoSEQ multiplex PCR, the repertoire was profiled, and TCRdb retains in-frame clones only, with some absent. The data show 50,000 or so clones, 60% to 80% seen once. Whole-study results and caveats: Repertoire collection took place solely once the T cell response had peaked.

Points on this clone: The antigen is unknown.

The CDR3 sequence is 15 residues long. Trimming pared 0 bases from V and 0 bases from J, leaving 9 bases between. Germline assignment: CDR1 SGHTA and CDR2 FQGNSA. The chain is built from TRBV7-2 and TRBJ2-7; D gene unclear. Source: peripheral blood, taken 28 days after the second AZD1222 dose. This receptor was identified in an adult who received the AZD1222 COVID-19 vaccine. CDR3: CASSLAASSSYEQYF. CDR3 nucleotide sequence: TGTGCCAGCAGCTTAGCGGCCTCGAGCTCCTACGAGCAGTACTTC.